These T cell receptor beta chains were read from a single sample in a study of cytomegalovirus exposure and HLA in healthy donors. Only in-frame clones appear in the TCRdb table, and some are missing; sequencing was by immunoSEQ multiplex PCR. The repertoire holds 160,000 or so clones, with 80% to 85% as singletons. Sequences were obtained from PBMCs. The receptors stem from a male donor in good health and CMV-seropositive. Each CDR3 is given with its conserved first and last residue. D genes are given only for firm matches. The size field is filled for only some rows; it gives once, few, many or a size class.

J	D	size	V	DNA	CDR3
TRBJ2-3	-	-	TRBV7-6	TGTGCCAGCAGCTTAGCATCCCCGGTTGGCACAGATACGCAGTATTTT	CASSLASPVGTDTQYF
TRBJ1-1	-	-	TRBV30	TGTGGGGCGGGGAACACTGAAGCTTTCTTT	CGAGNTEAFF
TRBJ2-3	-	-	TRBV9	TGTGCCAGCAGCGTAGAGAGGGAAAACCCCCCCACAGATACGCAGTATTTT	CASSVERENPPTDTQYF
TRBJ1-3	TRBD1	-	TRBV9	TGTGCCAGCAGCGTAGTCGATACAGGGGGCGGAGGAAACACCATATATTTT	CASSVVDTGGGGNTIYF
TRBJ1-6	-	-	TRBV5-8	TGTGCCAGCAGCTTGGCCGAGTCAGGGGCCAATTCACCCCTCCACTTT	CASSLAESGANSPLHF
TRBJ1-2	TRBD1	-	TRBV5-5	TGTGCCAGCAGCTTCCGGGACAGCGCTGGCGGAGCGTACTATGGCTACACCTTC	CASSFRDSAGGAYYGYTF
TRBJ2-3	TRBD2	-	TRBV14	TGTGCCAGCTCGCTGAGACTAGCGGGGGACGCAGATACGCAGTATTTT	CASSLRLAGDADTQYF
TRBJ2-2	-	-	TRBV30	TGTGCCTGGAGCGGCAGGGGTACCGGGGAGCTGTTTTTT	CAWSGRGTGELFF
TRBJ1-5	TRBD1	-	TRBV5-6	TGTGCCAGCAGCCGGGACAGGCTAGGGCCCCAGCATTTT	CASSRDRLGPQHF
TRBJ2-6	TRBD1	-	TRBV5-1	TGCGCCAGCAGCCAGACAGGGGTTGTCTCTGGGGCCAACGTCCTGACTTTC	CASSQTGVVSGANVLTF
TRBJ1-1	-	once	TRBV10-1	TGCGCCAGCAGTTTTGGGGGGGCTGGTGAAGCTTTCTTT	CASSFGGAGEAFF
TRBJ1-5	-	few	TRBV11-2	TGTGCCAGCAGCTCAACAGGGCCGCGCAATCAGCCCCAGCATTTT	CASSSTGPRNQPQHF
TRBJ2-5	-	-	TRBV10-3	TGTGCCATCAGTGGACAGTACCAAGAGACCCAGTACTTC	CAISGQYQETQYF
TRBJ2-3	TRBD2	-	TRBV23-1	TGCGCCAGCAGTCAATCGGGGCTAGCGGGGATTACAGATACGCAGTATTTT	CASSQSGLAGITDTQYF
TRBJ1-2	-	once	TRBV4-1	TGCGCCAGCAGCCAAGAGTCTCAGGTGGGCTATGGCTACACCTTC	CASSQESQVGYGYTF
TRBJ1-1	TRBD1	many	TRBV30	TGTGCCTCCAGACAGGGGACAGGGACTGAAGCTTTCTTT	CASRQGTGTEAFF
TRBJ2-7	-	once	TRBV7-2	TGTGCCAGCAGCGAGCGGACTCTCTCCTACGAGCAGTACTTC	CASSERTLSYEQYF
TRBJ2-5	-	-	TRBV28	TGTGCCAGCAGTTATATAGGAGCCCAAGAGACCCAGTACTTC	CASSYIGAQETQYF
TRBJ2-7	-	once	TRBV7-8	TGTGCCAGCAGCGGAGGGGAGGCGACCTACGAGCAGTACTTC	CASSGGEATYEQYF
TRBJ2-6	-	-	TRBV5-6	TGTGCCAGCAGCTTTGTGAGGGTCTCTGGGGCCAACGTCCTGACTTTC	CASSFVRVSGANVLTF
TRBJ1-5	-	-	TRBV7-2	TGTGCCAGCAGTCGGGGCGGAGGGACTCAGCCCCAGCATTTT	CASSRGGGTQPQHF
TRBJ2-5	TRBD2	-	TRBV28	TGTGCCAGCAGTCCCGGGACTAGCGGGTTCCAAGAGACCCAGTACTTC	CASSPGTSGFQETQYF
TRBJ1-2	-	-	TRBV19	TGTGCCAGTAGTTTCCAGGGCATCGGTTATGGCTACACCTTC	CASSFQGIGYGYTF
TRBJ1-2	-	-	TRBV25-1	TGTGCCAGCGGGGAGAATTATGGCTACACCTTC	CASGENYGYTF
TRBJ2-3	-	-	TRBV10-1	TGCGCCAGCAGTGCAGATAACACAGATACGCAGTATTTT	CASSADNTDTQYF
TRBJ2-1	TRBD2	-	TRBV6-6	TGTGCCAGCACCCTGCTAGCGGGGGGGCCGAACGAGCAGTTCTTC	CASTLLAGGPNEQFF